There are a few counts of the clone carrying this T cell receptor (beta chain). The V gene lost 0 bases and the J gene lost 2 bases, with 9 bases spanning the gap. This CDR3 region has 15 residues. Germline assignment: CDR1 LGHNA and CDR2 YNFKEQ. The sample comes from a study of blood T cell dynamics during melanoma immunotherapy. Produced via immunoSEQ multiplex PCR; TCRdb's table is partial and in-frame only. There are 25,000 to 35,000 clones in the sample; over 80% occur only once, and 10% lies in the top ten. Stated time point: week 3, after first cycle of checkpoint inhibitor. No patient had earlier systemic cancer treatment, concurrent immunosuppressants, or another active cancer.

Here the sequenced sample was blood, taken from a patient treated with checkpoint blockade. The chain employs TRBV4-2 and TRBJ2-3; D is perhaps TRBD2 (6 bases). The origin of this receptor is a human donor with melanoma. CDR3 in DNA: TGTGCCAGCAGCCAAGAAAGGGAGGCCACAGATACGCAGTATTTT. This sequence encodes CASSQEREATDTQYF.